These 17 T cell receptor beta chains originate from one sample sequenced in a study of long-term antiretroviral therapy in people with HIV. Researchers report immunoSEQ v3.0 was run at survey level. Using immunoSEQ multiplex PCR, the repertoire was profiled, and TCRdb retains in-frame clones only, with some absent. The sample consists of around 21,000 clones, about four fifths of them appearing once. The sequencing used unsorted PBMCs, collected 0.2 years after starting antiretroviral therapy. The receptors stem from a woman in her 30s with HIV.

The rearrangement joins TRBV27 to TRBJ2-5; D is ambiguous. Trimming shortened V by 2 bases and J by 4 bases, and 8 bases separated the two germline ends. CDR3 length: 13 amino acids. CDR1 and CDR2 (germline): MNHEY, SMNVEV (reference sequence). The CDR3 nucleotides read TGTGCCAGCAGTTTAGGGGTGAGAGAGACCCAGTACTTC. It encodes CASSLGVRETQYF.

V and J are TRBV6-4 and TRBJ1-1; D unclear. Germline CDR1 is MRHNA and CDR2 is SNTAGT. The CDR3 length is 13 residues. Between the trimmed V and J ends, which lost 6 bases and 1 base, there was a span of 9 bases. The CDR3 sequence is CASSRTANTEAFF. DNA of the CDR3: TGTGCCAGCAGCCGGACGGCGAACACTGAAGCTTTCTTT.

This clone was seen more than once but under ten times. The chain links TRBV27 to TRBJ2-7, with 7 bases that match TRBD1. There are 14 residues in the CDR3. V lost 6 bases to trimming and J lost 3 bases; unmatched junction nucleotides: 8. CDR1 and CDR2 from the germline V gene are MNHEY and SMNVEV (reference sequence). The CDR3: CASRQTGLHYEQYF. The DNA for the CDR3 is TGTGCCAGCAGACAGACAGGGCTCCACTACGAGCAGTACTTC.

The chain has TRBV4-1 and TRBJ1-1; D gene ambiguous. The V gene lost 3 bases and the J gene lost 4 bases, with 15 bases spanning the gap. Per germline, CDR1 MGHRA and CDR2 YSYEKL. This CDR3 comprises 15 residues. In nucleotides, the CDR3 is TGCGCCAGCAGCCAGGCTGCCGTGATTATCACTGAAGCTTTCTTT. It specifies CASSQAAVIITEAFF.

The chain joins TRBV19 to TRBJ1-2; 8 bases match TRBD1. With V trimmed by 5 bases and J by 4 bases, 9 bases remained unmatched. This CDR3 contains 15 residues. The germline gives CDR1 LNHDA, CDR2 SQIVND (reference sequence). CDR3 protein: CASSSLDRATYGYTF. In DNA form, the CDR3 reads TGTGCCAGTAGTTCCTTGGACAGGGCTACCTATGGCTACACCTTC.

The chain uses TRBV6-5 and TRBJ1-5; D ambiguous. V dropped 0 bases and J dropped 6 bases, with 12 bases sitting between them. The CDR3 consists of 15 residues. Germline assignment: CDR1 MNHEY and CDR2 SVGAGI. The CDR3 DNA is TGTGCCAGCAGTTACTCTATCGATTTGGGTCAGCCCCAGCATTTT. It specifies CASSYSIDLGQPQHF.

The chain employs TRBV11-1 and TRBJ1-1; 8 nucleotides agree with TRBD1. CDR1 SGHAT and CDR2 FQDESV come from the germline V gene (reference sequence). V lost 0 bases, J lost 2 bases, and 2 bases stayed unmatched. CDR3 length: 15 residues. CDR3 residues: CASSLAGQVNTEAFF. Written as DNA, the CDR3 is TGTGCCAGCAGCTTAGCGGGACAGGTTAACACTGAAGCTTTCTTT. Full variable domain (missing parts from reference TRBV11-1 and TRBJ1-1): EAEVAQSPRYKITEKSQAVAFWCDPISGHATLYWYRQILGQGPELLVQFQDESVVDDSQLPKDRFSAERLKGVDSTLKIQPAELGDSAMYLCASSLAGQVNTEAFFGQGTRLTVV.

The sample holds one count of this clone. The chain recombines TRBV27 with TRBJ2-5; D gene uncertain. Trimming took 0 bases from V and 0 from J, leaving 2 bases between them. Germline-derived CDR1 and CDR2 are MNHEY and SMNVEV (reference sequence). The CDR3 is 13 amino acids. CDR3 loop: CASSLSDQETQYF. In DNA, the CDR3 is TGTGCCAGCAGTTTATCGGACCAAGAGACCCAGTACTTC.

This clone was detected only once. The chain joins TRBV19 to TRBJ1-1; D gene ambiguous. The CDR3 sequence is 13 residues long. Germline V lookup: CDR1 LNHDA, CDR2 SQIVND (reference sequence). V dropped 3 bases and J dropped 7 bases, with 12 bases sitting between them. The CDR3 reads CASSIWVFDEAFF. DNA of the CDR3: TGTGCCAGTAGTATCTGGGTTTTTGATGAAGCTTTCTTT. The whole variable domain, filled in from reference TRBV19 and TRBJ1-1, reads DGGITQSPKYLFRKEGQNVTLSCEQNLNHDAMYWYRQDPGQGLRLIYYSQIVNDFQKGDIAEGYSVSREKKESFPLTVTSAQKNPTAFYLCASSIWVFDEAFFGQGTRLTVV.

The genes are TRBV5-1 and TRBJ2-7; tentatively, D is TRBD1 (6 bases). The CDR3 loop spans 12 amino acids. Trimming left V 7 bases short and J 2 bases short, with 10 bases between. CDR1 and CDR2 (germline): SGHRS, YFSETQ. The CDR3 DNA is TGCGCCAGCCGGGACACAACCTACGAGCAGTACTTC. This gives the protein CASRDTTYEQYF.

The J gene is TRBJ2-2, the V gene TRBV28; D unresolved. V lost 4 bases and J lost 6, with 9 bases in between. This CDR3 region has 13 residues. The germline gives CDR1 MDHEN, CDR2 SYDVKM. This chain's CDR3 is CASSSPYAGELFF. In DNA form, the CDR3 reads TGTGCCAGCAGTTCCCCTTATGCCGGGGAGCTGTTTTTT.

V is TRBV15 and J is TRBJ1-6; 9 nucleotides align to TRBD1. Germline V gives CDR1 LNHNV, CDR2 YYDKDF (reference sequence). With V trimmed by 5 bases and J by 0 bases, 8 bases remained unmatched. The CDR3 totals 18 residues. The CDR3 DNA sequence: TGTGCCACCAGCGGAATAGGGACAGGGAGCTCCTATAATTCACCCCTCCACTTT. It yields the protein CATSGIGTGSSYNSPLHF.

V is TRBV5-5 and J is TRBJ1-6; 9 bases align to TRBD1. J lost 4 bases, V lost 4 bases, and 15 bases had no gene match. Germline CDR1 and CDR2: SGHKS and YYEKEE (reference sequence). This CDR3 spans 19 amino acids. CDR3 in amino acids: CASSQTSNTGGSYNSPLHF. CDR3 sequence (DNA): TGTGCCAGCAGCCAAACCTCAAATACAGGGGGCTCGTATAATTCACCCCTCCACTTT.

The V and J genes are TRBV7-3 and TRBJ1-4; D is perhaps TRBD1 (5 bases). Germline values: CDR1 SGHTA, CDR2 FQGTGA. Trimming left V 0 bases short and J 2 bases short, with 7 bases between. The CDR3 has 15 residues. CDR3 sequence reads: CASSLTGLTNEKLFF. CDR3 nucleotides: TGTGCCAGCAGCTTAACGGGACTTACTAATGAAAAACTGTTTTTT.

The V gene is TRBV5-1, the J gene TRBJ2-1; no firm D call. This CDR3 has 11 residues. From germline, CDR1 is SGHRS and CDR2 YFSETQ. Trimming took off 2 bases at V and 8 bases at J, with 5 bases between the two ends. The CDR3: CASSLYHEQFF. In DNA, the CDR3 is TGCGCCAGCAGCTTATACCATGAGCAGTTCTTC.

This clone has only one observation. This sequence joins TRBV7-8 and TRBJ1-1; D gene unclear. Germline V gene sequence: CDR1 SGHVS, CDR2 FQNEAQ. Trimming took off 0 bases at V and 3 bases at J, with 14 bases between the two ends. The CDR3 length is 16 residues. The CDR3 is CASSLARWAPDTEAFF. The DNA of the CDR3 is TGTGCCAGCAGCTTAGCAAGGTGGGCGCCAGACACTGAAGCTTTCTTT.

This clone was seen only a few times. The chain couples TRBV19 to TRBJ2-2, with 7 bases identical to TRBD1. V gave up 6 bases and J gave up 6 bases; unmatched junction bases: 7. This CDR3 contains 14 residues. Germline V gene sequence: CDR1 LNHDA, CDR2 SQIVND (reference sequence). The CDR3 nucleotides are TGTGCCAGTAGGCCAGGGACAGATTCCGGGGAGCTGTTTTTT. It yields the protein CASRPGTDSGELFF.